The subject of this entry is one TCR beta chain. What it binds is unknown. V lost 5 bases, J lost 0 bases, and 7 bases lay in between. The germline V gene has CDR1 KGHSH and CDR2 LQKENI. This CDR3 contains 13 residues. The entry originates in a study of CD8 T cells in Susac syndrome. An amount of RNA that ranged from about 0.45 to 1 ug was reverse transcribed with random hexamers. immunoSEQ multiplex PCR amplified TCR beta CDR3 across 54 Vbeta, 13 Jbeta. TCRdb re-derived calls from the immunoSEQ multiplex PCR reads in MiXCR, one entry per CDR3 protein. Among 130,000 to 150,000 distinct CDR3 sequences listed, less than 95% were seen once. The sequenced target, TCR beta, came from blood CD8+ and CD4+ T cells. Controls were healthy donors chosen to match patients in age and sex. Study-level findings and limits: As the study acknowledged, the number of individuals who were part of its TCR sequencing and HLA analysis was relatively small.

The TCR sequence derives from a human donor in good health. The J gene is TRBJ1-1, the V gene TRBV18; the D gene is possibly TRBD1 (5 bases). The specimen was CD4+ T cells from PBMCs. The CDR3 DNA is TGTGCCAGCTCAGGGGGAATGAACACTGAAGCTTTCTTT. It is translated as CASSGGMNTEAFF.